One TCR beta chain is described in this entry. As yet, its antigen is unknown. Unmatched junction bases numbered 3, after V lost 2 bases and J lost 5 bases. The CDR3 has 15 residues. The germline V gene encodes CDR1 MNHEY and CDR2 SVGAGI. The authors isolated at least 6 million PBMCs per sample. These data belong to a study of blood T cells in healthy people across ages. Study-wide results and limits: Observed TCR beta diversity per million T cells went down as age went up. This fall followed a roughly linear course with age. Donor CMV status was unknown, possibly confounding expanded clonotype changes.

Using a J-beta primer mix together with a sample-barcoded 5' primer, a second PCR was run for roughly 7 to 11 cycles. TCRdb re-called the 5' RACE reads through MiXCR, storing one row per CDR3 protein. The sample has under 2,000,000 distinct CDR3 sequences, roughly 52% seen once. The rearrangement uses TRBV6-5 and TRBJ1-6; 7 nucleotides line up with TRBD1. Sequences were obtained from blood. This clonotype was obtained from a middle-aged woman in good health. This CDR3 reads CASSYGDSHNSPLHF. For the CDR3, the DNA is TGTGCCAGCAGTTACGGGGACAGCCATAATTCACCCCTCCACTTT.